The present T cell receptor beta chain was sequenced within a study of blood T cell repertoires in COVID-19. Ages ranged from about 18 to 89 years, with residence in approximately 25 US areas. Each recovered donor of Cohort 3 presented with two negative PCRs, clearance, or symptom resolution. The CDR3 runs 15 residues. V shed 4 bases, J shed 1 base, and the junction held 5 bases outside the gene matches. The V gene's germline CDR1 is KGHSH and CDR2 LQKENI. Clones were read by immunoSEQ multiplex PCR, and TCRdb kept only the in-frame ones, dropping some. The profile shows more than 350,000 clones, roughly nine tenths of them singletons.

Sequencing was performed on PBMCs or T cells enriched from blood (not recorded which). The receptor's source is a young man who had recovered from COVID-19. V gene TRBV18 combines with J gene TRBJ2-5; TRBD2 aligns across 8 bases. The CDR3 nucleotides are TGTGCCAGCTCACTGAGCGGGGGAGCCCAAGAGACCCAGTACTTC. This codes for CASSLSGGAQETQYF.